The 3 T cell receptor beta chains reported below all come from one sample, sequenced in a study of Tregs in tolerant kidney transplant recipients. The data were produced by immunoSEQ multiplex PCR, yet TCRdb's version contains in-frame clones alone and is incomplete. The sample comprises over 50,000 clones, approximately 82% of which are singletons, and under 6.5% rests with the top ten. The source material was CD4+ T cells from blood. The source is a human donor in good health.

The rearrangement uses TRBV5-5 and TRBJ2-1, with D unclear. V lost 3 bases and J lost 0, with 4 bases in between. This CDR3 comprises 13 residues. Germline V gene lookup returns CDR1 SGHKS and CDR2 YYEKEE (reference sequence). The CDR3 loop reads CASSWSSYNEQFF. CDR3 in DNA: TGTGCCAGCAGCTGGAGCTCCTACAATGAGCAGTTCTTC.

V and J are TRBV18 and TRBJ1-1; 7 bases map to TRBD1. In germline, CDR1 is KGHSH, CDR2 LQKENI. CDR3 size: 15 residues. After removal of 4 bases from V and 3 bases from J, the junction contained 8 bases not matched to a gene. CDR3 loop: CASSRARQGDTEAFF. As DNA, the CDR3 is TGTGCCAGCTCACGGGCTCGGCAGGGGGACACTGAAGCTTTCTTT.

This clone was found once. The chain recombines TRBV18 with TRBJ1-1, with D perhaps matching TRBD1 (5 bases). V lost 4 bases and J lost 4, with 13 bases in between. This CDR3 region has 14 residues. Per germline, CDR1 KGHSH and CDR2 LQKENI. This chain's CDR3 is CASSQERDPTEAFF. The CDR3 DNA reads as TGTGCCAGCTCACAAGAACGGGACCCCACTGAAGCTTTCTTT.